This T cell receptor beta chain was recovered during a study of T cells in Graves' hyperthyroidism and ophthalmopathy. The source of the PBMCs was 10 ml of fresh peripheral blood. The CDR3 covers 15 residues. The V gene end was trimmed by 4 bases and the J gene end by 5 bases; junction bases not matched to a gene: 6. CDR1 is MGHRA and CDR2 is YSYEKL in the germline V gene. RNA transcripts provided the source from which TCR beta CDR3 regions were amplified. The primer set for the first-round RT-PCR of the TCR CDR3 was HTBI. Each CDR3 protein is one row after TCRdb ran MiXCR on the multiplex PCR reads. Of around 690,000 distinct CDR3 sequences in the sample, around 20% were seen once.

The V call is TRBV4-1, the J call TRBJ2-3, with 10 positions matching TRBD1. Sequenced: blood. The clonotype was recovered from a man younger than 45 with Graves' ophthalmopathy. The CDR3 is CASSPKGQGGDTQYF. CDR3 bases: TGCGCCAGCAGCCCAAAAGGACAGGGGGGAGATACGCAGTATTTT.